The rows below give T cell receptor beta chains drawn from one sample of a study of post-analysis software for immune sequencing data. TCRdb independently ran MiXCR on the PCR reads; one entry per CDR3 protein. The repertoire holds a few hundred thousand distinct CDR3 sequences, with 30% to 40% as singletons. What was sequenced was blood. The receptors originated from a girl between 2 and 17 years old with multiple sclerosis. The CDR3 runs from the conserved cysteine through the conserved F or W. Each record gives: clone size, D gene, J gene, V gene, CDR3 DNA, CDR3 protein. The D gene is left open where the match is weak. Some rows mark clone size as missing; the rest say once, few, many or name a class of expanded clone.

. | TRBD1 | TRBJ2-2 | TRBV4-1 | TGCGCCAGCAGCCTACCCAGGGGGCCGGGCAGGATGCTGTTTTTT | CASSLPRGPGRMLFF
. | TRBD2 | TRBJ2-2 | TRBV2 | TGTGCCAGCAGTGCATACGGGAGGTCGAACACCGGGGAGCTGTTTTTT | CASSAYGRSNTGELFF
few | TRBD2 | TRBJ2-5 | TRBV7-9 | TGTGCCAGCAGCTTTGGCAGCGGGGGGACACAAGAGACCCAGTACTTC | CASSFGSGGTQETQYF
many | TRBD2 | TRBJ2-1 | TRBV7-2 | TGTGCCAGCAGCTTAGGGCTAGCGGTCTCCTACAATGAGCAGTTCTTC | CASSLGLAVSYNEQFF
. | . | TRBJ2-1 | TRBV5-6 | TGTGCCAGCAGCCGACAGGTAAATGAGCAGTTCTTC | CASSRQVNEQFF
. | TRBD2 | TRBJ2-7 | TRBV4-2 | TGTGCCAGCAGCCAAGAAAGGGGCGGGGGGGCGACCCGCTACGAGCAGTACTTC | CASSQERGGGATRYEQYF
few | TRBD1 | TRBJ2-5 | TRBV27 | TGTGCCAGCAGCCCCGGGACAGGGGTCCAAGAGACCCAGTACTTC | CASSPGTGVQETQYF
. | TRBD2 | TRBJ2-4 | TRBV28 | TGTGCCAGCAGCTGGGGAAGTAGCGGGGGAGATCGAGCCAAAAACATTCAGTACTTC | CASSWGSSGGDRAKNIQYF
. | . | TRBJ1-2 | TRBV27 | TGTGCCAGCAGTCCCGGAGAGACTCATCCTATATATGGCTACACCTTC | CASSPGETHPIYGYTF
. | TRBD2 | TRBJ2-7 | TRBV7-3 | TGTGCCAGCAGCCCAGGACCAGCGGGGGGTTACTACGAGCAGTACTTC | CASSPGPAGGYYEQYF
. | . | TRBJ2-5 | TRBV10-2 | TGCGCCAGCAGTGTCATGGAAGAGACCCAGTACTTC | CASSVMEETQYF
. | TRBD2 | TRBJ2-7 | TRBV29-1 | TGCAGCGTGGCCGGGACTAGGGGAAACTACGAGCAGTACTTC | CSVAGTRGNYEQYF
. | . | TRBJ2-1 | TRBV5-1 | TGCGCCAGCAGCTTGAAAGGCCCACACAATGAGCAGTTCTTC | CASSLKGPHNEQFF
. | TRBD1 | TRBJ2-5 | TRBV24-1 | TGTGCCACCAGTGACCAGCGGGACAGGGGCCGATGGGAGACCCAGTACTTC | CATSDQRDRGRWETQYF
few | . | TRBJ1-6 | TRBV6-1 | TGTGCCAGCAGCCTTCAAGGGGAGAATTCACCCCTCCACTTT | CASSLQGENSPLHF
few | . | TRBJ2-3 | TRBV20-1 | TGCAGTGCTAGTAAACTAGCTTCCACAGATACGCAGTATTTT | CSASKLASTDTQYF
. | . | TRBJ2-1 | TRBV6-1 | TGTGCCAGCAGTGTCGAAGATCTGGGGGGGCACAATGAGCAGTTCTTC | CASSVEDLGGHNEQFF
. | . | TRBJ2-5 | TRBV11-2 | TGTGCCAGCAGCTGGGCGGTGGAGACCCAGTACTTC | CASSWAVETQYF
. | . | TRBJ1-4 | TRBV15 | TGTGCCACCAGCAGAGATGCATCGTCACTGTTTTTT | CATSRDASSLFF
few | TRBD2 | TRBJ2-7 | TRBV5-1 | TGCGCCAGCAGCAAGGGACTAGCGGGGGGCCTGGATAACTACGAGCAGTACTTC | CASSKGLAGGLDNYEQYF
. | . | TRBJ1-4 | TRBV20-1 | TGCAGTGCTAGAGATCGGGCAGCGACCTATGAAAAACTGTTTTTT | CSARDRAATYEKLFF
. | . | TRBJ1-1 | TRBV7-3 | TGTGCCAGCAGCTCTAGTAGCCAGGGGAAAGCTTTCTTT | CASSSSSQGKAFF
. | TRBD2 | TRBJ2-3 | TRBV7-2 | TGTGCCAGCAGCCCTGCCCCCAGGGGACTAGCGGGAACAGATACGCAGTATTTT | CASSPAPRGLAGTDTQYF
few | . | TRBJ2-7 | TRBV6-1 | TGTGCCACAGCCCCAGAGGGGACCTCCTACGAGCAGTACTTC | CATAPEGTSYEQYF
. | TRBD1 | TRBJ2-1 | TRBV11-1 | TGTGCCAGCAGCTCGGTGGGTGGGACAGGGCTGTACAATGAGCAGTTCTTC | CASSSVGGTGLYNEQFF
few | TRBD1 | TRBJ2-7 | TRBV6-1 | TGTGCCAGCAGTGAAGAACCGGGACAGACTAACTACGAGCAGTACTTC | CASSEEPGQTNYEQYF
few | TRBD1 | TRBJ2-3 | TRBV7-3 | TGTGCCAGCAGCCCATACTCAGGGGGAGCAGATACGCAGTATTTT | CASSPYSGGADTQYF
. | . | TRBJ1-2 | TRBV3-1 | TGTGCCAGCAGCCAAATCGCTTTTGGCTATGGCTACACCTTC | CASSQIAFGYGYTF
. | TRBD2 | TRBJ2-1 | TRBV7-2 | TGTGCCATGGCAAGCGGGGGGGCGGATGAGCAGTTCTTC | CAMASGGADEQFF
few | TRBD2 | TRBJ2-3 | TRBV4-1 | TGCGCCAGCAGCCAAGACTTAATAGCGGGGGGACTTGGAGATACGCAGTATTTT | CASSQDLIAGGLGDTQYF
. | TRBD2 | TRBJ2-3 | TRBV29-1 | TGCAGCGTTGAAGGAACGGCTAGCGGAAGCACAGATACGCAGTATTTT | CSVEGTASGSTDTQYF
few | TRBD2 | TRBJ2-1 | TRBV4-1 | TGCGCCAGCAGCCAAGTCCCGGGACTAGCGGGGGTCCGATACAATGAGCAGTTCTTC | CASSQVPGLAGVRYNEQFF
few | TRBD2 | TRBJ2-5 | TRBV7-9 | TGTGCCAGCAGCCTAGCGGGGGGGCCGGAGCGAGAGACCCAGTACTTC | CASSLAGGPERETQYF
many | . | TRBJ2-7 | TRBV10-3 | TGTGCCATCAGTGATGCCTACGAGCAGTACTTC | CAISDAYEQYF
. | TRBD2 | TRBJ2-3 | TRBV5-4 | TGTGCCAGCAGGGCTAGGGCGGGGGATACAGATACGCAGTATTTT | CASRARAGDTDTQYF
few | TRBD2 | TRBJ2-3 | TRBV5-8 | TGTGCCAGCAGCGCCGGGACTAGCGGATCCACAGATACGCAGTATTTT | CASSAGTSGSTDTQYF
. | TRBD2 | TRBJ2-3 | TRBV6-1 | TGTGCCAGCAGTGTATTTAGCGGGGGGGATAGCACAGATACGCAGTATTTT | CASSVFSGGDSTDTQYF
few | . | TRBJ2-6 | TRBV12-3/TRBV12-4 | TGTGCCAGCAGCCCCTTCCCGGGACAATTCTCTGGGGCCAACGTCCTGACTTTC | CASSPFPGQFSGANVLTF
. | . | TRBJ2-3 | TRBV20-1 | TGCAGTGCTAGGCGCGGTTCGAGCGGGCCGGATACGCAGTATTTT | CSARRGSSGPDTQYF
. | TRBD1 | TRBJ2-7 | TRBV7-2 | TGTGCCAGCAGCACGGGACAGTACGAGCAGTACTTC | CASSTGQYEQYF
. | . | TRBJ1-1 | TRBV7-9 | TGTGCCAGCAGCTCCGGCAGTGGACTACTGGAAGCTTTCTTT | CASSSGSGLLEAFF
. | . | TRBJ1-4 | TRBV20-1 | TGCAGTGCTGACCCGACAGGACGTCATGAAAAACTGTTTTTT | CSADPTGRHEKLFF
. | TRBD2 | TRBJ2-5 | TRBV6-1 | TGTGCCAGCAGATGGACTAGCGGGGGGGCCGGGGTGGAGACCCAGTACTTC | CASRWTSGGAGVETQYF
. | TRBD1 | TRBJ1-2 | TRBV10-3 | TGTGCCATCAGAGGACAGGGACCCTTTACGGGCTATGGCTACACCTTC | CAIRGQGPFTGYGYTF
. | . | TRBJ2-3 | TRBV29-1 | TGCAGTCATACGACGGTATGGGACACAGATACGCAGTATTTT | CSHTTVWDTDTQYF
. | TRBD2 | TRBJ2-3 | TRBV4-2 | TGTGCCAGCAGCCACGGACTAGCGGGGGGCGACGATACGCAGTATTTT | CASSHGLAGGDDTQYF
. | . | TRBJ2-5 | TRBV29-1 | TGCAGCGTTGAAGGTGGGGGGGCCTTCGGAGAGACCCAGTACTTC | CSVEGGGAFGETQYF
. | . | TRBJ2-5 | TRBV18 | TGTGCCAGCTCACCACTTATGAGGGGTCCCAATCAAGAGACCCAGTACTTC | CASSPLMRGPNQETQYF
few | TRBD1 | TRBJ2-3 | TRBV25-1 | TGTGCCAGCAGTGATTTCCGAGACAGGGTAACAGATACGCAGTATTTT | CASSDFRDRVTDTQYF
once | TRBD1 | TRBJ1-2 | TRBV28 | TGTGCCAGCAGTTCCGGGACAGGGCGCTATGGCTACACCTTC | CASSSGTGRYGYTF